Included here is one T cell receptor beta chain sequence, with context. The data are from a study of blood T cell repertoires in COVID-19. The ends lost 10 bases at V and 2 bases at J; junction bases unmatched: 6. Germline V gene lookup returns CDR1 KGHDR and CDR2 SFDVKD. There are 14 residues in the CDR3. Sequenced by immunoSEQ multiplex PCR; TCRdb stores in-frame clones only, minus some. The sample contains approximately 270,000 clones, around 93% of which appear only once. Sequenced input: PBMCs or T cells enriched from blood (not recorded which). The sequence was obtained from a man between 40 and 49 years old who had been exposed to COVID-19. V usage is TRBV24-1 and J usage is TRBJ1-5, with 8 bases that match TRBD1. CDR3 coding DNA: TGTGCCACACAAGGACAGGGTGGCAATCAGCCCCAGCATTTT. It encodes CATQGQGGNQPQHF.